This note documents a single T cell receptor (beta chain) sequence. Its antigen is still unknown. The sample originates from a study of T cell responses to AZD1222 COVID-19 vaccine. Findings and limits, study-wide: No repertoire was sampled before or during the peak T cell response, only after it. Close to half of spike-specific TCRs reportedly recognize unmutated variant regions.

V was trimmed by 2 bases and J by 2 bases, leaving 13 bases between them. Germline assignment: CDR1 MNHEY and CDR2 SMNVEV (reference sequence). The CDR3 covers 15 residues. The data were produced by immunoSEQ multiplex PCR, yet TCRdb's version contains in-frame clones alone and is incomplete. The sample records about 78,000 clones, nearly 85% being singletons. The sequencing used peripheral blood, collected on day 0 of AZD1222 vaccination. The receptor comes from an adult in good health. This chain connects TRBV27 to TRBJ2-7; D call uncertain. CDR3 in amino acids: CASSLGRGWAYEQYF. Written as DNA, the CDR3 is TGTGCCAGCAGTTTAGGGCGAGGTTGGGCCTACGAGCAGTACTTC.